This entry lists 23 T cell receptor beta chains sequenced from one sample in a study of blood T cell repertoires in COVID-19. Clones were sequenced by immunoSEQ multiplex PCR, and TCRdb holds only the in-frame ones, with some missing. The table lists roughly 570,000 clones, 85% to 90% of them singletons. Sequencing was done on a sample of peripheral blood. Every receptor here comes from a woman aged 50 to 65 with COVID-19, enrolled during active disease.

The chain employs TRBV7-9 and TRBJ1-2; D gene ambiguous. The germline V and J ends were trimmed by 2 bases and 3 bases, with 10 bases remaining between them. Germline V CDR1 and CDR2: SEHNR, FQNEAQ (reference sequence). The CDR3 spans 14 residues. The CDR3 region has the DNA TGTGCCAGCAGCTTATCCTCGAGGGACTATGGCTACACCTTC. Encoded protein: CASSLSSRDYGYTF.

V gene TRBV24-1 combines with J gene TRBJ2-5; D perhaps matches TRBD2 (5 bases). CDR1 and CDR2 from the germline V gene are KGHDR and SFDVKD. The ends were cut back, 6 bases at V and 2 bases at J, with 12 bases in the middle. CDR3 length: 14 amino acids. This chain's CDR3 is CATSSHGDQETQYF. DNA for the CDR3: TGTGCCACCAGTTCCCACGGGGATCAAGAGACCCAGTACTTC.

Details on this clone: At the DNA level, this CDR3 is encoded by other sequences in the same sample as well. CDR3 in amino acids: CASSRGGPYEQYF. The CDR3 DNA reads TGTGCCAGCAGTCGAGGGGGCCCCTACGAGCAGTACTTC. The chain combines TRBV12-3 or TRBV12-4 with TRBJ2-7; the match to TRBD1 covers 7 bases. This CDR3 is built from 13 residues. V was pared by 5 bases and J by 2 bases, with 3 bases of the junction left unmatched.

The gene calls are TRBV6-5 and TRBJ1-1, with 9 bases aligning to TRBD1. Trimming removed 4 bases from V and 8 bases from J; junction bases left unmatched: 8. CDR1 and CDR2 from the germline V gene are MNHEY and SVGAGI. This CDR3 spans 14 amino acids. For the CDR3, the DNA is TGTGCCAGCAGTTCGACAGGGGGTTGGACCGAAGCTTTCTTT. Its translation is CASSSTGGWTEAFF.

The rearrangement uses TRBV24-1 and TRBJ2-7, with D possibly matching TRBD2 (6 bases). CDR1 KGHDR and CDR2 SFDVKD come from the germline V gene. The CDR3 consists of 11 residues. Trimming stripped 5 bases from V and 5 bases from J, with 6 bases between. The CDR3 is CATSAGDEQYF. The CDR3 region has the DNA TGTGCCACCAGTGCGGGGGACGAGCAGTACTTC.

This clone was counted a single time. This sequence joins TRBV28 and TRBJ1-4; D is uncertain. This CDR3 region has 15 residues. V lost 3 bases, J lost 10 bases, and 18 bases lay in between. Germline values: CDR1 MDHEN, CDR2 SYDVKM. In DNA, the CDR3 is TGTGCCAGCAGTTTTCAAACTCCGGGTCCGGGAAAACTGTTTTTT. Translated, it gives CASSFQTPGPGKLFF.

The rearrangement links TRBV7-2 to TRBJ1-5, with TRBD1 identical over 8 bases. The V gene's germline CDR1 is SGHTA and CDR2 FQGNSA. V was clipped by 5 bases and J by 5 bases; unmatched bases: 2. This CDR3 is 13 amino acids long. The DNA for the CDR3 is TGTGCCAGCAGCGCACAGGGGGATCAGCCCCAGCATTTT. Amino acids: CASSAQGDQPQHF.

This rearrangement joins TRBV6-1 to TRBJ2-3; D is ambiguous. V gave up 0 bases and J gave up 7 bases, with 8 bases separating them. This CDR3 comprises 13 residues. Per germline, CDR1 MNHNS and CDR2 SASEGT. The CDR3: CASSEATAYTQYF. The CDR3 nucleotides are TGTGCCAGCAGTGAAGCGACTGCGTATACGCAGTATTTT.

V gene TRBV12-3 or TRBV12-4 combines with J gene TRBJ1-5; TRBD1 might be the D (5 bases). CDR3 length equals 13 residues. Deletions cut 1 base from V and 8 bases from J, with 9 bases between. The CDR3 loop is CASSLEGLEPQHF. The CDR3 DNA sequence: TGTGCCAGCAGTTTAGAGGGGTTAGAGCCCCAGCATTTT.

J is TRBJ2-3 and V is TRBV7-2; 7 bases map to TRBD2. J was trimmed by 6 bases and V by 3 bases; bases with no gene match: 9. CDR1 and CDR2 (germline): SGHTA, FQGNSA. The CDR3 sequence is 15 residues long. This CDR3 is CASSFLRGGFDTQYF. In DNA, the CDR3 is TGTGCCAGCAGCTTTTTACGGGGAGGGTTCGATACGCAGTATTTT.

This sequence joins TRBV3-1 (or the pseudogene TRBV3-2) and TRBJ1-1, with 7 positions matching TRBD1. Germline CDR1 and CDR2: LGHDT and YNNKEL (reference sequence). This CDR3 spans 13 amino acids. Trimming removed 2 bases from V and 11 bases from J; junction bases left unmatched: 8. CDR3: CASSQRQGNGAFF. Here the CDR3 DNA reads TGTGCCAGCAGCCAACGACAGGGAAATGGTGCTTTCTTT.

J is TRBJ1-1 and V is TRBV10-3; 11 positions match TRBD1. Germline CDR1 is ENHRY and CDR2 is SYGVKD. Trimming cost V 2 bases and J 4 bases; bases outside gene matches: 3. CDR3 length equals 15 residues. DNA of the CDR3: TGTGCCATCAGTGAGGGACAGGGGGCGAGCACTGAAGCTTTCTTT. The encoded protein is CAISEGQGASTEAFF.

The V call is TRBV18, the J call TRBJ2-3, with a tentative D call TRBD2 (5 bases). This CDR3 spans 15 amino acids. The V and J ends lost 1 base and 4 bases respectively, with 12 bases between them. CDR1 and CDR2 from the germline V gene are KGHSH and LQKENI. The CDR3 nucleotides are TGTGCCAGCTCACCACTTCCTAGCTACGCAGATACGCAGTATTTT. Amino acid sequence: CASSPLPSYADTQYF.

The rearrangement uses TRBV18 and TRBJ1-1, with TRBD1 identical over 7 bases. CDR3 length: 15 amino acids. The trim removed 4 bases at V and 1 base at J, leaving 6 bases unmatched. Germline CDR1 is KGHSH and CDR2 is LQKENI. DNA for the CDR3: TGTGCCAGCTCACGTCAACAGGGGCGGAACACTGAAGCTTTCTTT. Translated: CASSRQQGRNTEAFF.

The genes are TRBV2 and TRBJ2-2, with 9 nucleotides matching TRBD1. The CDR3 runs 15 residues. With 6 bases clipped from V and 4 bases from J, the junction kept 6 bases outside the gene matches. CDR1 and CDR2 (germline): SNHLY, FYNNEI. This chain's CDR3 is CASRTNRGLTGELFF. CDR3 nucleotide sequence: TGTGCCAGCAGGACGAACAGGGGGCTCACCGGGGAGCTGTTTTTT.

The chain is built from TRBV5-4 and TRBJ2-6; D remains unclear. The CDR3 runs 15 residues. The germline V and J ends were trimmed by 2 bases and 4 bases, with 10 bases remaining between them. Germline assignment: CDR1 SGHNT and CDR2 YYREEE (reference sequence). The DNA for the CDR3 is TGTGCCAGCAGCTTAGATCCTACGGGGGCCAACGTCCTGACTTTC. It translates to CASSLDPTGANVLTF.

The chain recombines TRBV11-2 with TRBJ2-5, with 10 bases fitting TRBD1. The J segment lost 9 bases and the V segment lost 4 bases, leaving 11 bases of the junction unmatched. Germline V gene lookup returns CDR1 SGHAT and CDR2 FQNNGV. The length of the CDR3 is 15 residues. CDR3 DNA: TGTGCCAGCAGCTCGTCCGGACAGGGGGGTACGGCCCAGTACTTC. Protein sequence: CASSSSGQGGTAQYF.

This CDR3 is CASSLGRVRGEQYF. CDR3 nucleotide sequence: TGTGCCAGCAGCTTGGGCAGGGTTAGAGGCGAGCAGTACTTC. The chain employs TRBV5-6 and TRBJ2-7, with TRBD1 as a possible D gene (5 bases). V was cut by 0 bases and J by 6 bases, with 13 bases left in between. This CDR3 region has 14 residues. The germline CDR1 and CDR2 sequences are SGHDT and YYEEEE. The complete variable domain, with remaining parts taken from reference TRBV5-6 and TRBJ2-7, reads DAGVTQSPTHLIKTRGQQVTLRCSPKSGHDTVSWYQQALGQGPQFIFQYYEEEERQRGNFPDRFSGHQFPNYSSELNVNALLLGDSALYLCASSLGRVRGEQYFGPGTRLTVT.

The rearrangement links TRBV12-3 or TRBV12-4 to TRBJ1-1; no reliable D call. The CDR3 length is 12 residues. Trimming stripped 6 bases from V and 8 bases from J, with 13 bases between. CDR3 residues: CASSTLPLEAFF. CDR3 DNA sequence: TGTGCCAGCAGCACTCTCCCCCTGGAAGCTTTCTTT.

V usage is TRBV27 and J usage is TRBJ2-5, with D perhaps matching TRBD2 (6 bases). The CDR3 runs to 15 residues. Trimming pared 5 bases from V and 2 bases from J, leaving 15 bases between. Germline V lookup: CDR1 MNHEY, CDR2 SMNVEV (reference sequence). CDR3 bases: TGTGCCAGCAGTGGGACTCTCCTGGGGCAAGAGACCCAGTACTTC. It codes for CASSGTLLGQETQYF.

The J gene is TRBJ1-1, the V gene TRBV18; weak D call: TRBD1 (6 bases). In germline, CDR1 is KGHSH, CDR2 LQKENI. Trimming left V 3 bases short and J 0 bases short, with 14 bases between. This CDR3 has 16 amino acids. CDR3 amino acids: CASSPLGQIMNTEAFF. The DNA for the CDR3 is TGTGCCAGCTCACCCTTAGGACAGATTATGAACACTGAAGCTTTCTTT. Drawing the rest from reference TRBV18 and TRBJ1-1, the complete variable domain is NAGVMQNPRHLVRRRGQEARLRCSPMKGHSHVYWYRQLPEEGLKFMVYLQKENIIDESGMPKERFSAEFPKEGPSILRIQQVVRGDSAAYFCASSPLGQIMNTEAFFGQGTRLTVV.

The J gene is TRBJ2-5, the V gene TRBV6-1, with a tentative D call TRBD1 (5 bases). Germline CDR1 reads MNHNS; CDR2 reads SASEGT. Trimming cost V 1 base and J 2 bases, with 14 bases left between them. There are 16 residues in the CDR3. In DNA form, the CDR3 reads TGTGCCAGCAGTGAAGGGACAAGGACCACGCAAGAGACCCAGTACTTC. As protein: CASSEGTRTTQETQYF.

The chain couples TRBV9 to TRBJ1-2, with TRBD1 identical over 9 bases. CDR1 is SGDLS, CDR2 YYNGEE, per germline. Trimming took 3 bases from V and 7 from J; bases not matched to a gene: 7. The CDR3 has 14 residues. CDR3 coding DNA: TGTGCCAGCAGCGGGGGGACAGGGTTTCGTGGCTACACCTTC. It translates to CASSGGTGFRGYTF.